This TCR beta chain was captured by sequencing in a study of metastatic and nonmetastatic thyroid tumors. There were no patients who had received any treatment before thyroid surgery. This clone was counted many times. MiXCR reprocessed the PCR reads for TCRdb. Among 30,000 to 35,000 clones, 25% to 30% were seen once, and the ten largest hold approximately 28%. The sample was blood. The sequence was obtained from a female donor with papillary thyroid cancer or a benign thyroid nodule (not recorded which). Some clones in this sample may be carry-over from other donors' samples.

CDR3 coding DNA: TGCGCCAGCAGCCAAGGATTAACCGTTTCTGGAAACACCATATATTTT. It yields the protein CASSQGLTVSGNTIYF. The V call is TRBV4-1, the J call TRBJ1-3; D unclear. The ends were cut back, 1 base at V and 1 base at J, with 11 bases in the middle. CDR3 length: 16 amino acids. CDR1 MGHRA and CDR2 YSYEKL come from the germline V gene.